These 18 T cell receptor beta chains share one sample of origin, sequenced in a study of neurological immune-mediated disorders. In TCRdb, the 5' RACE reads were re-called with MiXCR into one record per CDR3 protein. The repertoire holds about 59,000 distinct CDR3 sequences, with 12% as singletons. Sequencing was carried out using PBMCs. The receptors shown here come from a woman between 55 and 75 years old with HTLV-1-associated myelopathy (HAM/TSP).

The chain carries TRBV7-9 and TRBJ2-7, with D possibly being TRBD2 (6 bases). Gene TRBJ2-1 matches the end of the DNA better, so the J call may be wrong. The germline gives CDR1 SEHNR, CDR2 FQNEAQ (reference sequence). This CDR3 comprises 14 residues. The CDR3 loop reads CASSSTSRIKEQFF. DNA for the CDR3: TGTGCCAGCAGCAGCACTAGCAGGATTAAAGAGCAGTTCTTC.

The chain employs TRBV4-2 and TRBJ2-7; tentatively, D is TRBD1 or TRBD2 (5 bases each). From germline, CDR1 is LGHNA and CDR2 YNFKEQ. The CDR3 length is 13 residues. The ends were cut back, 2 bases at V and 7 bases at J, with 12 bases in the middle. CDR3 nucleotide sequence: TGTGCCAGCAGCCAATACGGGGCGAAGGAGCAGTACTTC. Translating gives CASSQYGAKEQYF.

This clonotype was observed at least ten times. The V gene is TRBV7-3, the J gene TRBJ2-1; the D call may be TRBD1 or TRBD2 (5 bases each). The CDR3 is made up of 15 amino acids. Trimming took 1 base from V and 4 from J, leaving 11 bases between them. Germline V gives CDR1 SGHTA, CDR2 FQGTGA. The DNA of the CDR3 is TGTGCCAGCAGCTTAAACCCCGGGGCGTACAATGAGCAGTTCTTC. This translates into CASSLNPGAYNEQFF. Together with reference TRBV7-3 and TRBJ2-1, the CDR3 gives the full variable domain: GAGVSQTPSNKVTEKGKYVELRCDPISGHTALYWYRQSLGQGPEFLIYFQGTGAADDSGLPNDRFFAVRPEGSVSTLKIQRTERGDSAVYLCASSLNPGAYNEQFFGPGTRLTVL.

This clonotype was found a few times. The CDR3 sequence is CASSLGAVGGTNTGELFF. DNA of the CDR3: TGTGCCAGCAGCTTAGGGGCCGTAGGGGGCACGAACACCGGGGAGCTGTTTTTT. The gene calls are TRBV7-6 and TRBJ2-2; 7 bases map to TRBD1. The CDR3 length is 18 residues. V gave up 1 base and J gave up 0 bases; unmatched junction bases: 8. Germline V lookup: CDR1 SGHVS, CDR2 FNYEAQ. The complete variable domain, with remaining parts taken from reference TRBV7-6 and TRBJ2-2, reads GAGVSQSPRYKVTKRGQDVALRCDPISGHVSLYWYRQALGQGPEFLTYFNYEAQQDKSGLPNDRFSAERPEGSISTLTIQRTEQRDSAMYRCASSLGAVGGTNTGELFFGEGSRLTVL.

This clonotype was recorded at least ten times. The J gene is TRBJ2-5, the V gene TRBV5-1, with D tentatively TRBD2 (6 bases). V was clipped by 3 bases and J by 5 bases, with 17 bases between them. Germline loops: CDR1 SGHRS, CDR2 YFSETQ. This CDR3 region has 15 residues. The CDR3 sequence: CASSSDGRGTETQYF. In nucleotides, the CDR3 is TGCGCCAGCAGCTCCGACGGCCGGGGGACGGAGACCCAGTACTTC.

This clonotype was counted at least ten times. V gene TRBV7-8 combines with J gene TRBJ2-1, with TRBD2 matching 10 bases. V shed 4 bases, J shed 10 bases, and the junction held 4 bases outside the gene matches. The germline CDR1 and CDR2 sequences are SGHVS and FQNEAQ. The CDR3 is 13 residues long. In nucleotides, the CDR3 is TGTGCCAGCAGCTCCCGGACTAGCGGCGAGCAGTTCTTC. As protein: CASSSRTSGEQFF.

This clonotype was observed at least ten times. The V gene is TRBV3-1, the J gene TRBJ1-6; D is perhaps TRBD1 (5 bases). CDR1 is LGHDT and CDR2 is YNNKEL in the germline V gene (reference sequence). There are 13 residues in the CDR3. Deletions cut 6 bases from V and 9 bases from J, with 12 bases between. CDR3 sequence reads: CASRDRSSSPLHF. The CDR3 DNA reads TGTGCCAGCAGAGACAGAAGCAGTTCACCCCTCCACTTT.

This clonotype was detected ten times or more. J is TRBJ2-5 and V is TRBV18; D not certain. Looked up from germline, CDR1 is KGHSH and CDR2 is LQKENI. V lost 2 bases and J lost 2, with 15 bases in between. The CDR3 runs to 16 residues. The CDR3 is CASSPLGLTEQETQYF. The CDR3 DNA reads as TGTGCCAGCTCACCATTGGGTCTAACCGAACAAGAGACCCAGTACTTC.

Ten or more counts support this clonotype. This chain uses TRBV12-3 or TRBV12-4 with TRBJ1-2; no clear D. V gave up 5 bases and J gave up 5 bases, with 18 bases separating them. The CDR3 covers 15 residues. CDR3 sequence: CASSLDIGGPYGYTF. The DNA for the CDR3 is TGTGCCAGCAGTCTCGACATCGGCGGGCCTTATGGCTACACCTTC.

This clonotype has ten or more counts. V is TRBV20-1 and J is TRBJ2-2; either TRBD1 or TRBD2 may fit D (5 bases each). The germline gives CDR1 DFQATT, CDR2 SNEGSKA (reference sequence). CDR3 length: 13 amino acids. Between the trimmed V and J ends, which lost 5 bases and 4 bases, there was a span of 11 bases. This CDR3 reads CSAPRGPTGELFF. The CDR3 nucleotides are TGCAGTGCTCCGAGGGGCCCCACCGGGGAGCTGTTTTTT.

This clonotype was detected once. The junction differs from germline at one of its ends, possibly a read error. The CDR3 spells CSAIRGRENYNEQYF. CDR3 nucleotide sequence: TGCAGTGCTATCCGTGGGCGGGAGAACTACAATGAGCAGTACTTT. This chain joins TRBV20-1 and TRBJ2-4; 7 bases are shared with TRBD2. The CDR3 covers 15 residues. In germline, CDR1 is DFQATT, CDR2 SNEGSKA (reference sequence).

As for this clonotype: This could be a read error, since a much larger clone is one nucleotide away. The CDR3 here is CASSTRTSGRVGTGELFF. CDR3 sequence (DNA): TGTGCCAGTAGTACTCGGACTAGCGGGAGGGTTGGCACCGGGGAGCTGTTTTTT. The chain uses TRBV19 and TRBJ2-2; 15 bases are a match to TRBD2. Germline loops: CDR1 LNHDA, CDR2 SQIVND (reference sequence). The length of the CDR3 is 18 residues. Germline trimming cut 4 bases from V and 4 bases from J; bases unmatched to any gene: 7.

This clonotype has ten or more counts. The chain carries TRBV11-2 and TRBJ2-7; D remains ambiguous. Trimming shortened V by 1 base and J by 4 bases, and 8 bases separated the two germline ends. The germline V gene has CDR1 SGHAT and CDR2 FQNNGV. This CDR3 has 13 residues. The CDR3 region is CASSLGEFYEQYF. The CDR3 DNA sequence: TGTGCCAGCAGCTTAGGTGAATTTTACGAGCAGTACTTC.

This clonotype has at least ten counts. V gene TRBV5-1 combines with J gene TRBJ1-1, with D unclear. The CDR3 spans 15 residues. The V and J ends lost 1 base and 1 base respectively, with 11 bases between them. Germline assignment: CDR1 SGHRS and CDR2 YFSETQ. CDR3 DNA sequence: TGCGCCAGCAGCTTGAACCTCGGGGAGAACACTGAAGCTTTCTTT. Translating gives CASSLNLGENTEAFF. Supplemented by reference TRBV5-1 and TRBJ1-1, the full variable domain reads KAGVTQTPRYLIKTRGQQVTLSCSPISGHRSVSWYQQTPGQGLQFLFEYFSETQRNKGNFPGRFSGRQFSNSRSEMNVSTLELGDSALYLCASSLNLGENTEAFFGQGTRLTVV.

This clonotype was found many times. The J gene is TRBJ2-5, the V gene TRBV20-1; D remains unclear. V was cut by 6 bases and J by 1 base, with 9 bases left in between. The CDR3 covers 12 residues. Germline V CDR1 and CDR2: DFQATT, SNEGSKA (reference sequence). The CDR3 spells CSAPTSQETQYF. CDR3 in DNA: TGCAGTGCCCCTACCTCCCAAGAGACCCAGTACTTC.

This clonotype has at least ten counts. The V call is TRBV5-1, the J call TRBJ2-3; 12 nucleotides match TRBD1. This CDR3 has 17 amino acids. Germline CDR1 reads SGHRS; CDR2 reads YFSETQ. J gave up 4 bases and V 6 bases, and 12 bases lay outside the gene matches. The CDR3, as DNA: TGCGCCAGCACCGGGACAGGGGGCTCGGTTTTCGCAGATACGCAGTATTTT. It codes for CASTGTGGSVFADTQYF.

This clonotype was recorded many times. The V and J genes are TRBV5-1 and TRBJ2-3; TRBD2 matches 9 bases. The CDR3 is 16 residues long. The germline gives CDR1 SGHRS, CDR2 YFSETQ. Trimming at V came to 1 base and at J to 2 bases, leaving 5 bases not matched to a gene. This chain's CDR3 is CASSLRASGTTDTQYF. The CDR3 DNA sequence: TGCGCCAGCAGCTTGCGAGCTAGCGGGACCACAGATACGCAGTATTTT.

This clonotype was counted many times. The chain links TRBV7-2 to TRBJ2-1; 7 bases match TRBD2. Per the germline V gene, CDR1 is SGHTA and CDR2 is FQGNSA. The CDR3 runs to 14 residues. V shed 1 base and J 12 bases; nucleotides not matched to a gene: 9. The chain's CDR3 is CASSLGGSAPGQFF. The CDR3 coding sequence is TGTGCCAGCAGCTTAGGCGGGAGTGCCCCAGGGCAGTTCTTC.